This T cell receptor beta chain is drawn from a study of cytotoxic CD8 clonotypes in ibrutinib-treated CLL. General study findings and limits: Baseline values of clonality outstripped age-matched healthy donors and followed circulating CD8+ T-cell counts.

Worth noting for this clone: Its antigen remains unknown.

Sequencing sought depths of 1 in 200,000 to 1 in 1 million T cells. Assay: immunoSEQ multiplex PCR; the TCRdb copy retains only in-frame clones and omits some. The table shows under 300,000 clones, with 70% to 80% occurring only once. The CDR3 sequence is 14 residues long. Looked up from germline, CDR1 is MNHEY and CDR2 is SMNVEV (reference sequence). V lost 7 bases, J lost 6 bases, and 17 bases lay in between. This clonotype originated in a human donor with chronic lymphocytic leukemia. This chain uses TRBV27 with TRBJ2-3, with D tentatively TRBD2 (5 bases). The specimen was PBMCs, collected at disease progression, from a patient treated with ibrutinib. CDR3 in DNA: TGTGCCAGCAACTCTTTTGAGGGTTCGGATACGCAGTATTTT. Translation gives CASNSFEGSDTQYF.